The 16 T cell receptor beta chains below all came from one sample that was sequenced in a study of shared clonotypes between healthy human individuals. Cells designated naive CD8 were CD45RO-negative and were positively selected for CCR7, with terminally differentiated effector memory CD45RA+ cells excluded. Clones were read by immunoSEQ multiplex PCR, and TCRdb kept only the in-frame ones, dropping some. Seen here are approximately 2,200,000 clones, 85% to 95% observed once, and the top ten hold about 1.8%. The sample consisted of naive CD8+ T cells from PBMCs. Receptors originate from a man between 18 and 29 years old in good health. Some clones in this sample may be carry-over from other donors' samples.

This rearrangement joins TRBV25-1 to TRBJ2-3, with a possible D match to TRBD2 (5 bases). Germline CDR1 MGHDK, CDR2 SYGVNS. Between the trimmed V and J ends, which lost 5 bases and 6 bases, there was a span of 18 bases. This CDR3 region has 15 residues. This chain's CDR3 is CASSQPGSTADTQYF. The DNA of the CDR3 is TGTGCCAGCAGTCAACCGGGATCGACCGCGGATACGCAGTATTTT.

Of note for this clone: It may be a read error: a sequence one base away is much more abundant. This sample includes further DNA sequences coding for the same CDR3. The gene calls are TRBV11-2 and TRBJ2-2; no clear D gene. Trimming removed 5 bases from V and 2 bases from J, with 3 bases in between. Germline-derived CDR1 and CDR2 are SGHAT and FQNNGV. There are 12 residues in the CDR3. CDR3 nucleotide sequence: TGTGCCAGCAGCCTAAACACCGGGGAGCTGTTTTTT. Encoded protein: CASSLNTGELFF.

The chain is built from TRBV5-4 and TRBJ2-3, with 13 nucleotides matching TRBD2. V lost 5 bases and J lost 4; bases outside the gene matches: 4. Germline V gives CDR1 SGHNT, CDR2 YYREEE (reference sequence). CDR3 length: 15 residues. The CDR3 bases are TGTGCCAGCAGTCCGGGACTAGCGGGATCAGATACGCAGTATTTT. Amino acid sequence: CASSPGLAGSDTQYF.

This chain joins TRBV10-3 and TRBJ1-1; D uncertain. There are 14 residues in the CDR3. The germline gives CDR1 ENHRY, CDR2 SYGVKD. The ends were cut back, 9 bases at V and 3 bases at J, with 17 bases in the middle. Written as DNA, the CDR3 is TGTGCCATTCCCCGTGGGGAAGCGTACACTGAAGCTTTCTTT. Amino acid sequence: CAIPRGEAYTEAFF.

This rearrangement joins TRBV15 to TRBJ1-4, with 8 bases fitting TRBD1. Trimming took 0 bases from V and 7 from J; bases not matched to a gene: 4. The CDR3 length is 15 residues. The germline V gene encodes CDR1 LNHNV and CDR2 YYDKDF (reference sequence). CDR3 sequence (DNA): TGTGCCACCAGCAGAGAGGCAGGGGGCGGTGAAAAACTGTTTTTT. Translation gives CATSREAGGGEKLFF.

This rearrangement joins TRBV2 to TRBJ1-1, with D possibly being TRBD1 (5 bases). The CDR3 runs 11 residues. The V gene lost 7 bases and the J gene lost 11 bases, with 14 bases spanning the gap. CDR1 and CDR2 from the germline V gene are SNHLY and FYNNEI. The CDR3 loop is CASTRGSQAFF. The CDR3 nucleotides read TGTGCCAGCACCCGGGGCAGTCAGGCTTTCTTT.

The CDR3 DNA follows: TGTGCCAGCAGCTTAACCACAGGGGGTCTCGACGAGCAGTACTTC. It codes for CASSLTTGGLDEQYF. This chain joins TRBV7-3 and TRBJ2-7; 8 nucleotides line up with TRBD1. J was trimmed by 5 bases and V by 0 bases; bases with no gene match: 6. Germline V gene sequence: CDR1 SGHTA, CDR2 FQGTGA. The CDR3 is 15 residues long.

CDR3 nucleotide sequence: TGTGCCAGCAGCCCCTTCAAACTGAGGGATACGCAGTATTTT. Translated: CASSPFKLRDTQYF. V is TRBV28 and J is TRBJ2-3; D is undetermined. This CDR3 region has 14 residues. The V and J ends lost 6 bases and 6 bases respectively, with 16 bases between them. The germline CDR1 and CDR2 sequences are MDHEN and SYDVKM.

The V call is TRBV4-2, the J call TRBJ2-7, with 7 bases that match TRBD2. The CDR3 runs to 16 residues. CDR1 LGHNA and CDR2 YNFKEQ come from the germline V gene. With 4 bases clipped from V and 7 bases from J, the junction kept 16 bases outside the gene matches. The CDR3 DNA is TGTGCCAGCAGCCCGCTAGAGTACGGACTAGTAGGTGAGCAGTACTTC. Translation: CASSPLEYGLVGEQYF.

The CDR3 DNA sequence: TGTGCCAGCAGTTACTCAACAGGGCATCGGTCTACGCAGTATTTT. It yields the protein CASSYSTGHRSTQYF. The rearrangement links TRBV6-7 to TRBJ2-3; D is possibly TRBD1 (6 bases). TRBV6-7 is flagged as an ORF with uncertain function. Trimming left V 0 bases short and J 8 bases short, with 15 bases between. The CDR3 is 15 residues long.

The count of this clone is one. The rearrangement links TRBV29-1 to TRBJ1-1; D is unclear. V lost 0 bases to trimming and J lost 1 base, with 12 bases between them. Per the germline V gene, CDR1 is SQVTM and CDR2 is ANQGSEA. This CDR3 has 15 residues. The CDR3 nucleotides read TGCAGCGTTGAAGATGGCTGGGGTACGAACACTGAAGCTTTCTTT. This gives the protein CSVEDGWGTNTEAFF.

The chain couples TRBV7-9 to TRBJ2-7; TRBD2 matches at 10 bases. Germline CDR1 SEHNR, CDR2 FQNEAQ (reference sequence). This CDR3 region has 18 residues. Unmatched junction bases numbered 16, after V lost 4 bases and J lost 4 bases. CDR3 residues: CASSSSGLATELLYEQYF. CDR3 sequence (DNA): TGTGCCAGCAGCTCCTCGGGACTAGCGACAGAATTGTTGTACGAGCAGTACTTC.

This rearrangement joins TRBV19 to TRBJ1-1; D call uncertain. CDR3 size: 13 residues. Germline V gene lookup returns CDR1 LNHDA and CDR2 SQIVND (reference sequence). Trimming left V 6 bases short and J 8 bases short, with 16 bases between. Written as DNA, the CDR3 is TGTGCCAGTAGGCCGCTAAGGGAGATAGAAGCTTTCTTT. This encodes CASRPLREIEAFF.

This rearrangement joins TRBV2 to TRBJ2-7; TRBD2 matches 11 bases. The CDR3 consists of 15 residues. Germline V lookup: CDR1 SNHLY, CDR2 FYNNEI. The ends lost 8 bases at V and 3 bases at J; junction bases unmatched: 9. CDR3 amino acids: CASHLLAGGYYEQYF. The CDR3 DNA is TGTGCCAGCCACCTTCTAGCGGGAGGATACTACGAGCAGTACTTC.

The V gene is TRBV7-9, the J gene TRBJ2-1; the D gene is possibly TRBD2 (6 bases). Germline lookup yields CDR1 SEHNR and CDR2 FQNEAQ (reference sequence). This CDR3 contains 14 residues. The V and J ends lost 2 bases and 7 bases respectively, with 12 bases between them. In DNA, the CDR3 is TGTGCCAGCAGCTTACTAACCGGGACTAATGAGCAGTTCTTC. Residues: CASSLLTGTNEQFF. The complete variable domain, with remaining parts taken from reference TRBV7-9 and TRBJ2-1, reads DTGVSQNPRHKITKRGQNVTFRCDPISEHNRLYWYRQTLGQGPEFLTYFQNEAQLEKSRLLSDRFSAERPKGSFSTLEIQRTEQGDSAMYLCASSLLTGTNEQFFGPGTRLTVL.

This sequence joins TRBV29-1 and TRBJ2-7, with a possible D match to TRBD1 (5 bases). The CDR3 spans 12 residues. V lost 7 bases and J lost 0, with 10 bases in between. Germline CDR1 is SQVTM and CDR2 is ANQGSEA. CDR3 amino acids: CSGGRASYEQYF. CDR3 DNA: TGCAGCGGGGGCAGGGCCTCCTACGAGCAGTACTTC.